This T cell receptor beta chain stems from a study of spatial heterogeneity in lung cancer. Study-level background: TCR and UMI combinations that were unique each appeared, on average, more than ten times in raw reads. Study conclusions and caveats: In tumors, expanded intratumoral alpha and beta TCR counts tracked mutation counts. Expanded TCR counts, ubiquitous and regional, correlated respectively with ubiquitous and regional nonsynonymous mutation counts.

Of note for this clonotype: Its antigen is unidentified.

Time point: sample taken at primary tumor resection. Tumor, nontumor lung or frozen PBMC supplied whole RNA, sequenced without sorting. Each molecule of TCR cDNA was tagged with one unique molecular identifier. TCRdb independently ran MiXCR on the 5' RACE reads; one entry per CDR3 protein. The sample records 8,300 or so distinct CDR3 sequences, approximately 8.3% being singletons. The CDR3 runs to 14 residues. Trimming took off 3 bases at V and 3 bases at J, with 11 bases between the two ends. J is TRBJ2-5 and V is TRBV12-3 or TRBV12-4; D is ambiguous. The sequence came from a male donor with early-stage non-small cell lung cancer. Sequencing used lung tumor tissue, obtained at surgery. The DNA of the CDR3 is TGTGCCAGCAGTTTGGGCCCCTGGAAAGAGACCCAGTACTTC. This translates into CASSLGPWKETQYF.